This TCR beta chain was documented in a study of shared clonotypes between healthy human individuals. V was trimmed by 2 bases and J by 2 bases, leaving 7 bases between them. CDR1 is GTSNPN, CDR2 SVGIG, per germline (reference sequence). The CDR3 totals 12 residues. The material for each subset, its genomic DNA, was split evenly across several immunoSEQ plates. Sequenced by immunoSEQ multiplex PCR; TCRdb stores in-frame clones only, minus some. The top ten hold 0.5% to 0.6% of the sample, which has over a million clones, approximately 80% seen once. The sample taken for sequencing was memory CD4+ T cells from PBMCs. As for subset: CD45RA-negative fraction. The receptor's source is a young man in good health. Some clones in this sample may be carry-over from other donors' samples. V usage is TRBV30 and J usage is TRBJ2-7; the D gene is possibly TRBD1 (5 bases). The CDR3 bases are TGTGCCTGGAGTCAGGGTACCTACGAGCAGTACTTC. Translation: CAWSQGTYEQYF.